These T cell receptor beta chains were read from a single sample in a study of blood T cells in healthy people across ages. TCRdb fed the 5' RACE reads into MiXCR, producing one record per CDR3 protein. The sample records under 1,000,000 distinct CDR3 sequences, more than 35% being singletons. Sequenced sample: blood. Receptor source: a man older than 75 in good health. The CDR3 runs from the conserved cysteine through the conserved F or W. A D gene is named only where the DNA matches it firmly. Not all rows give a size; the values are once, few, many and, for expanded clones, a class.

CDR3	DNA	D	size	V	J
CASRSGRASYNEQFF	TGTGCCAGCAGGAGCGGGAGGGCCTCCTACAATGAGCAGTTCTTC	TRBD2	.	TRBV27	TRBJ2-1
CSARSLVGQIDEQFF	TGCAGTGCTCGATCCCTAGTAGGTCAAATCGATGAGCAGTTCTTC	.	.	TRBV20-1	TRBJ2-1
CASSTRTAGNTIYF	TGTGCCAGCAGCACTCGGACAGCTGGAAACACCATATATTTT	.	.	TRBV7-9	TRBJ1-3
CASSVGGPRYNEQFF	TGTGCCAGCAGCGTAGGGGGTCCCCGGTACAATGAGCAGTTCTTC	.	.	TRBV9	TRBJ2-1
CASKEREASYEQFF	TGCGCCAGCAAGGAGCGGGAGGCCTCCTACGAGCAGTTCTTC	TRBD2	.	TRBV5-1	TRBJ2-1
CASLKDRFTDTQYF	TGTGCCAGCTTAAAGGACAGGTTCACAGATACGCAGTATTTT	.	few	TRBV21-1	TRBJ2-3
CASTELASASQETQYF	TGTGCCAGCACCGAACTGGCTAGCGCCTCCCAAGAGACCCAGTACTTC	.	.	TRBV3-1	TRBJ2-5
CASSTPTGGLYF	TGTGCCAGCAGCACACCGACAGGCGGACTGTATTTT	.	few	TRBV7-9	TRBJ2-3
CATSDLPPTGQFF	TGTGCCACCAGTGATTTGCCCCCTACCGGGCAGTTCTTC	.	many	TRBV24-1	TRBJ2-1
CASSAHRGGNEQFF	TGTGCCAGCAGCGCCCACAGGGGCGGGAATGAGCAGTTCTTC	TRBD1	.	TRBV9	TRBJ2-1
CASSVYRGQETQYF	TGTGCCAGCAGTGTATACCGCGGTCAAGAGACCCAGTACTTC	.	.	TRBV28	TRBJ2-5
CASSLVSGSSYEQYF	TGTGCCAGCAGCTTAGTTTCGGGAAGCTCCTACGAGCAGTACTTC	.	many	TRBV7-2	TRBJ2-7
CASSSKQGARNSPLHF	TGTGCCAGCAGTTCTAAACAGGGGGCGCGTAATTCACCCCTCCACTTT	TRBD1	.	TRBV6-5	TRBJ1-6
CASSQGLAEYEQYF	TGTGCCAGCAGCCAGGGACTAGCGGAGTACGAGCAGTACTTC	TRBD2	.	TRBV7-2	TRBJ2-7
CASAFNTEAFF	TGTGCCAGCGCCTTTAACACTGAAGCTTTCTTT	.	few	TRBV3-1	TRBJ1-1